The entry that follows covers one T cell receptor (beta chain) sequence. Its antigen is not known. V dropped 1 base and J dropped 5 bases, with 13 bases sitting between them. From germline, CDR1 is SGHNT and CDR2 YYREEE (reference sequence). This CDR3 comprises 14 residues. The source of the sample is a study of T cell repertoires in cytomegalovirus infection. The overall study: The authors used CMV epitopes that were HLA-C-restricted (recently identified) and HLA-B-restricted (well studied). Indications came from public TCR beta signatures; they pointed to CMV infection and to a matching HLA type.

TCRdb redid the calling of the reads with MiXCR, one entry per CDR3 protein. The sample includes some 940,000 distinct CDR3 sequences, about 33% of them seen just once. Overall study results and limits: CMV-specific TCR beta clonotypes restricted by HLA-C were the ones dominating the ex vivo response. The study identified carriers of CMV plus the relevant HLA from cumulative public TCR beta family frequency.

This chain joins TRBV5-4 and TRBJ2-7, with D tentatively TRBD2 (7 bases). This TCR came from a human donor in good health (CMV status not recorded). Some clones in this sample may be carry-over from other donors' samples. The material was cultured CD8+ T cells from PBMCs, obtained from culture after CMV antigen stimulation. The DNA for the CDR3 is TGTGCCAGCAGCTTGTTCGGGGAGGGGGACGAGCAGTACGTC. Translating gives CASSLFGEGDEQYV.